A selection of T cell receptor beta chains follows, all from one sample in a study of T cells in localized non-small cell lung cancer. Only in-frame clones appear in the TCRdb table, and some are missing; sequencing was by immunoSEQ multiplex PCR. The sample lists about 3,500 clones, about 29% occurring once. Sequencing was performed on normal lung tissue next to the tumor, taken before any cancer treatment. These receptors came from a woman aged 35 to 69 with stage I lung adenocarcinoma. Each CDR3 is given with its conserved first and last residue. Fields, in order: V gene, D gene, clone size, J gene, CDR3 protein, CDR3 DNA. A D gene is named only where the DNA matches it firmly. The size field is filled for only some rows; it gives once, few, many or a size class.

>TRBV14|.|.|TRBJ2-1
CASSRAYPYNEQFF
TGTGCCAGCAGCCGGGCCTACCCATACAATGAGCAGTTCTTC
>TRBV28|.|.|TRBJ2-5
CASSLLTGLKETQYF
TGTGCCAGCAGTTTATTGACCGGACTCAAAGAGACCCAGTACTTC
>TRBV6-8|.|.|TRBJ2-2
CASTHTSDGNTGELFF
TGTGCCAGCACCCACACGTCGGACGGAAACACCGGGGAGCTGTTTTTT
>TRBV2|.|few|TRBJ1-1
CASSGVGLATEAFF
TGTGCCAGCAGTGGCGTGGGGTTGGCCACTGAAGCTTTCTTT
>TRBV28|.|medium-sized|TRBJ2-7
CASSSPASRYEQYF
TGTGCCAGCAGTTCCCCTGCCAGCCGGTACGAGCAGTACTTC
>TRBV28|.|.|TRBJ2-7
CASSRLGPHEQYF
TGTGCCAGCAGTCGGCTCGGGCCCCACGAGCAGTACTTC
>TRBV11-3|.|.|TRBJ1-5
CASSSGYGNQPQHF
TGTGCCAGCAGCTCAGGGTATGGCAATCAGCCCCAGCATTTT
>TRBV11-3|.|few|TRBJ2-4
CASSLIKTNHFHLAKNIQYF
TGTGCCAGCAGCTTAATCAAGACAAATCACTTTCACCTAGCCAAAAACATTCAGTACTTC
>TRBV27|.|.|TRBJ2-3
CASAGPLALSDTQYF
TGTGCCAGCGCCGGGCCCCTTGCCCTCTCCGATACGCAGTATTTT
>TRBV11-3|.|.|TRBJ2-7
CASSASRGPYEQYF
TGTGCCAGCAGCGCCTCCCGTGGCCCCTACGAGCAGTACTTC
>TRBV25-1|.|.|TRBJ2-7
CASSLSRPPYEQYF
TGTGCCAGCAGTCTCAGCCGTCCCCCCTACGAGCAGTACTTC
>TRBV11-3|.|medium-sized|TRBJ1-2
CASSLRAGDYGYTF
TGTGCCAGCAGCCTCCGTGCAGGAGATTATGGCTACACCTTC
>TRBV28|.|few|TRBJ1-5
CASSPMRGGNQPQHF
TGTGCCAGCAGTCCGATGCGGGGGGGCAATCAGCCCCAGCATTTT
>TRBV6-8|.|.|TRBJ2-7
CASSKRRVGYEQYF
TGTGCCAGCAGCAAACGCCGAGTGGGCTACGAGCAGTACTTC
>TRBV19|.|few|TRBJ1-1
CASSIVPGSAEAFF
TGTGCCAGTAGTATAGTTCCAGGGAGTGCTGAAGCTTTCTTT
>TRBV9|.|.|TRBJ2-3
CASSSVADTQYF
TGTGCCAGCAGTTCCGTAGCAGATACGCAGTATTTT
>TRBV7-1|.|few|TRBJ1-1
CASSLGRRERAFF
TGTGCCAGCAGCTTAGGACGTAGAGAGAGGGCTTTCTTT
>TRBV11-3|.|few|TRBJ2-3
CASSPQEIETDTQYF
TGTGCCAGCTCACCCCAGGAAATAGAGACAGATACGCAGTATTTT
>TRBV6-8|TRBD1|.|TRBJ2-7
CASMLRDRSYEQYF
TGTGCCAGCATGCTCCGGGACAGATCCTACGAGCAGTACTTC
>TRBV6-8|.|few|TRBJ2-5
CASSAGTTKGTQYF
TGTGCCAGCAGTGCCGGGACAACAAAGGGGACCCAGTACTTC
>TRBV6-8|.|.|TRBJ1-2
CASSGLKKGDGYTF
TGTGCCAGCAGTGGGCTCAAGAAAGGGGATGGCTACACCTTC
>TRBV19|TRBD2|.|TRBJ2-4
CASSLSGRRAKNIQYF
TGTGCCAGTAGCCTTAGCGGGAGAAGGGCCAAAAACATTCAGTACTTC
>TRBV28|.|.|TRBJ2-5
CASTIVGGAGETQYF
TGTGCCAGCACAATCGTGGGGGGGGCCGGAGAGACCCAGTACTTC
>TRBV19|.|few|TRBJ1-1
CAITSGTEAFF
TGTGCCATTACCTCAGGGACTGAAGCTTTCTTT
>TRBV11-3|TRBD2|few|TRBJ2-7
CASSLGLAGNRDEQYF
TGTGCCAGCAGCCTGGGACTAGCGGGAAATCGCGACGAGCAGTACTTC
>TRBV11-3|.|.|TRBJ1-1
CASSRGGGGSTEAFF
TGTGCCAGCAGTCGAGGGGGGGGAGGAAGCACTGAAGCTTTCTTT
>TRBV11-3|TRBD2|.|TRBJ2-1
CASSLTYVRLAGKYNEQFF
TGTGCCAGCAGCCTAACTTATGTACGACTAGCGGGGAAATACAATGAGCAGTTCTTC
>TRBV19|.|large|TRBJ1-1
CASSVQGRGTEAFF
TGTGCCAGTAGTGTCCAGGGAAGGGGCACTGAAGCTTTCTTT
>TRBV11-3|.|few|TRBJ2-6
CASSQGSSGANVLTF
TGTGCCAGCAGCCAGGGCAGTTCGGGGGCCAACGTCCTGACTTTC
>TRBV30|TRBD1|.|TRBJ1-2
CAWKGAQTGDRYGYTF
TGTGCCTGGAAGGGAGCCCAGACAGGGGACCGCTATGGCTACACCTTC
>TRBV10-1|.|once|TRBJ2-1
CASSNGTRVSFPEQFF
TGCGCCAGCAGTAATGGGACCAGGGTATCTTTTCCTGAGCAGTTCTTC
>TRBV11-3|.|few|TRBJ2-6
CASSFRGAGANVLTF
TGTGCCAGCAGCTTCAGAGGGGCTGGGGCCAACGTCCTGACTTTC
>TRBV11-3|.|.|TRBJ1-2
CASSLQGSVYGYTF
TGTGCCAGCAGCTTACAGGGGAGCGTCTATGGCTACACCTTC
>TRBV11-3|.|few|TRBJ1-1
CASREGRANTEAFF
TGTGCCAGCAGGGAGGGGAGGGCGAACACTGAAGCTTTCTTT
>TRBV11-3|.|.|TRBJ2-4
CASSPPRVLAKNIQYF
TGTGCCAGCAGCCCCCCCCGGGTCCTAGCCAAAAACATTCAGTACTTC
>TRBV30|TRBD2|.|TRBJ2-3
CAWSGRLADTQYF
TGTGCCTGGAGTGGAAGACTAGCGGATACGCAGTATTTT
>TRBV28|.|.|TRBJ1-1
CASSVRGENTEAFF
TGTGCCAGCAGCGTTCGGGGCGAGAACACTGAAGCTTTCTTT
>TRBV6-4|.|few|TRBJ2-1
CASIGTFGQFF
TGTGCCAGCATCGGAACTTTCGGGCAGTTCTTC
>TRBV11-3|.|.|TRBJ2-1
CASSLYDGKTYNEQFF
TGTGCCAGCAGCTTGTATGACGGAAAAACCTACAATGAGCAGTTCTTC